A single sample gave rise to the 4 T cell receptor beta chains below, sequenced in a study of T cells in localized non-small cell lung cancer. The assay was immunoSEQ multiplex PCR, and TCRdb's table has in-frame clones only and misses some. The data hold under 5,000 clones, with more than 25% observed a single time. The sequencing here drew on lung tumor tissue, taken before any cancer treatment. Receptor source: a male donor older than 55 with stage III lung adenocarcinoma.

This clone was counted a few times. The chain links TRBV5-1 to TRBJ1-2, with a tentative D call TRBD1 (5 bases). Looked up from germline, CDR1 is SGHRS and CDR2 is YFSETQ. There are 16 residues in the CDR3. Trimming took 0 bases from V and 8 from J, leaving 20 bases between them. The CDR3 DNA reads TGCGCCAGCAGCTTGGGACCACAGGCATCTTCGGTCGGCTACACCTTC. This gives the protein CASSLGPQASSVGYTF.

This clone showed up just a few times. The genes are TRBV11-3 and TRBJ1-1; D not certain. Trimming pared 6 bases from V and 0 bases from J, leaving 11 bases between. There are 14 residues in the CDR3. Germline CDR1 and CDR2: SGHNT and YENEEA. The CDR3 DNA sequence: TGTGCCAGCAGGACCACGGAACTGAACACTGAAGCTTTCTTT. Translated: CASRTTELNTEAFF.

The rearrangement joins TRBV11-3 to TRBJ2-4, with 9 bases lining up with TRBD2. The CDR3 consists of 16 residues. V shed 4 bases and J 0 bases; nucleotides not matched to a gene: 4. Germline CDR1 is SGHNT and CDR2 is YENEEA. DNA of the CDR3: TGTGCCAGCAGCTCCTTAGCGGGAGTAGCCAAAAACATTCAGTACTTC. This codes for CASSSLAGVAKNIQYF. The full variable domain, its missing parts supplied by reference TRBV11-3 and TRBJ2-4, is EAGVVQSPRYKIIEKKQPVAFWCNPISGHNTLYWYLQNLGQGPELLIRYENEEAVDDSQLPKDRFSAERLKGVDSTLKIQPAELGDSAVYLCASSSLAGVAKNIQYFGAGTRLSVL.

This chain's CDR3 is CAWSVGPGNTIYF. The CDR3 coding sequence is TGTGCCTGGAGTGTAGGGCCTGGAAACACCATATATTTT. The chain recombines TRBV30 with TRBJ1-3, with D unresolved. The CDR3 contains 13 residues. Trimming pared 0 bases from V and 2 bases from J, leaving 5 bases between. Germline-derived CDR1 and CDR2 are GTSNPN and SVGIG (reference sequence).